This T cell receptor (beta chain) was retrieved from a study of graft-versus-host responses after intestinal transplantation. Study-wide context: Transplant recipients had multivisceral, liver-intestinal, or isolated intestinal grafts.

The assay was immunoSEQ multiplex PCR, and TCRdb's table has in-frame clones only and misses some. Altogether around 100,000 clones are present, around 94% being singletons, with the ten largest covering roughly 0.23%. Per the germline V gene, CDR1 is LGHNA and CDR2 is YNFKEQ. The CDR3 spans 12 residues. Trimming shortened V by 0 bases and J by 10 bases, and 10 bases separated the two germline ends. Worth noting for this clone: Antigen: not known.

The chain recombines TRBV4-2 with TRBJ2-7; no clear D. The specimen was unstimulated CD4+ T cells sorted from spleen or lymph node cells, collected before transplant. The clonotype was recovered from a human donor who was the organ donor for an intestinal transplant. CDR3 sequence: CASSQDSRVQYF. The CDR3 nucleotides read TGTGCCAGCAGCCAAGATTCCCGGGTACAGTACTTC.